The present entry profiles one T cell receptor beta chain with its context. What it binds is not known. The data are from a study of OX40 agonist ivuxolimab in advanced cancers. Study-level points and caveats: Clonal expansion was seen in CD4+ and CD8+ blood T cells by week 6 at 0.1 to 3.0 mg/kg. On average, a greater number of expanded clones characterised CD8+ T cells relative to CD4+.

The table came from immunoSEQ multiplex PCR; TCRdb's copy has only in-frame clones and leaves some out. The sample consists of approximately 70,000 clones, roughly 80% of them appearing once. Germline values: CDR1 SGHDN, CDR2 FVKESK. After removal of 0 bases from V and 0 bases from J, the junction contained 12 bases not matched to a gene. CDR3 length: 19 residues. This sequence was found in an adult with an advanced solid tumor such as melanoma, head and neck, liver or kidney cancer. The chain uses TRBV14 and TRBJ2-3; TRBD2 matches 7 bases. The source material was CD4+ or CD8+ T cells sorted from blood, sampled in a trial of the OX40 agonist ivuxolimab. The CDR3 DNA sequence: TGTGCCAGCAGCCAAGACTACATCTTTGGGGGGGGAAGCACAGATACGCAGTATTTT. This codes for CASSQDYIFGGGSTDTQYF. The variable domain in full, completed from reference TRBV14 and TRBJ2-3, reads EAGVTQFPSHSVIEKGQTVTLRCDPISGHDNLYWYRRVMGKEIKFLLHFVKESKQDESGMPNNRFLAERTGGTYSTLKVQPAELEDSGVYFCASSQDYIFGGGSTDTQYFGPGTRLTVL.